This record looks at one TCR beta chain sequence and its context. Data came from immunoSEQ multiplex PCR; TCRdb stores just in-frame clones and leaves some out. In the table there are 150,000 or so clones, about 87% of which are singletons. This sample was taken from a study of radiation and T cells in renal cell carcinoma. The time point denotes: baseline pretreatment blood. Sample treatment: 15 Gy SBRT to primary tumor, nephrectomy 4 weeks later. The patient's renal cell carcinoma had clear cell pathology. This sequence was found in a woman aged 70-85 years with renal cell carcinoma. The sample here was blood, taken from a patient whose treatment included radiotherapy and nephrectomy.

The CDR3 sequence: CASSQGWGDSPLHF. The CDR3 coding sequence is TGCGCCAGCAGCCAAGGGTGGGGGGATTCACCCCTCCACTTT. The rearrangement links TRBV4-3 to TRBJ1-6, with a weak D call TRBD1 (5 bases). V gave up 1 base and J gave up 8 bases, with 9 bases separating them. CDR1 and CDR2 from the germline V gene are LGHNA and YSLEER. The CDR3 consists of 14 residues.